This T cell receptor (beta chain) was observed in a study of CD8 T cells in seronegative destructive rheumatoid arthritis (dated by TCRdb to the early 2020s). Regarding the study in general: At the time of sampling, biological drugs were being given to seven out of the eight CND-RA patients. The study compared peripheral CD8+ TCRbeta repertoires from patients with CCP-negative destructive rheumatoid arthritis (CND-RA) against repertoires from newly diagnosed seropositive RA, seronegative RA and healthy controls. The seropositive RA, seronegative RA and healthy control comparison cohorts were taken from a previously published TCRbeta dataset and were not newly sequenced. General conclusions and limits of the study: Because diagnostic samples were lacking, the TCR repertoire differences may partly reflect years of poor disease control rather than having been present at onset. After adjusting for age, CND-RA patients appeared to have less diverse, more clonal CD8+ TCRbeta repertoires than other RA subtypes. The study acknowledged the small size of the CND-RA cohort as a limitation. Across the 100,000 to 150,000 clonotypes tested, no public clonotype enrichment was retained after Benjamini-Hochberg correction. A distinct set of enriched public clonotypes appeared to be present in CND-RA patients, and the authors interpreted this finding as support for a separate disease subset. More CMV-reactive and fewer influenza A-reactive CD8+ TCRbeta sequences were observed in CND-RA repertoires than in controls and other RA subtypes.

In the case of this clone: No antigen is known for it. No quality values exist for individual bases; no much larger clone is one base distant.

From the cysteine through the phenylalanine, the CDR3 covers 15 amino acids. Only CDR3 DNA is held: 45 bases, read in frame from base 1. Reading the germline V gene gives CDR1 LGHNA and CDR2 YNFKEQ. The junction shows trimming of 3 bases on V and 6 bases on J, and the gene matches do not reach 1 base of it. Genomic DNA from CD8+ cells was used for TCRbeta sequencing according to the manufacturer's instructions. A genomics technology centre in Finland ran the TCRbeta sequencing, which was done with the immunoSEQ assay. The source study handled its data this way. Clonotype tables produced by the immunoSEQ preprocessing pipeline were converted into VDJtools format, and non-productive clonotypes were filtered out. Samples with fewer than 10,000 reads were excluded, the remaining samples were subsampled to 10,000 reads, and most of the eight CND-RA samples met this threshold. Shannon-Wiener, Simpson and clonality indices were calculated with the VDJtools CalcDiversityStats function on data subsampled to 10,000 reads. Non-singleton TCRbeta clonotypes were hard-matched, with no mismatches allowed, against VDJdb to infer antigen specificity. CDR3 sequences differing by one amino acid (Hamming distance 1) were grouped into clusters with potentially shared antigen targets. After groups were resampled to six samples, public clonotypes were tested for group enrichment with one-sided Fisher's exact tests, and this procedure was repeated ten times. Drawn from immuneACCESS, this table holds only the in-frame rearrangements with V and J called that TCRdb kept. Clones are partly lost; checked studies trace under half to an unresolved V gene and leave the rest unexplained. V, J and clone size are taken as reported in that table, and D and trimming were inferred from the DNA itself. The sample table lists 13,000 or so clones, 75% to 90% of them with a count of one. The ten largest account for 27% of the sample.

A negative result on the clinical CCP2 antibody test was shown by CND-RA patients, and progression of joint destruction was observed despite active therapy. All CND-RA patients were characterized by typical joint destruction in wrists and ankles and by failure of conventional anti-rheumatic therapy. Instead of being sampled at diagnosis, CND-RA patients were sampled after long disease histories, which in several cases spanned decades. Around 50 millilitres of EDTA-anticoagulated peripheral blood were collected from each patient. Ficoll-Paque PLUS density gradient separation was used to isolate peripheral blood mononuclear cells. AutoMACS magnetic bead positive selection was used to isolate CD8+ cells from fresh or cryopreserved PBMCs, and flow cytometry was used to check purity. Nucleospin Tissue or Tissue XS kits were used for genomic DNA extraction, and quantification was performed on a Qubit 2.0 fluorometer.

The sequence was obtained from a woman in her thirties or forties with seronegative destructive rheumatoid arthritis. In this chain, TRBV4-2 is recombined with TRBJ2-1, and 14 junction bases match TRBD2. Sequencing was done on a sample of CD8+ T cells from blood. The DNA sequence follows: TGTGCCAGCAGCCAGGGACTAGCGGGGGCCAATGAGCAGTTCTTC. This encodes CASSQGLAGANEQFF.